This T cell receptor (beta chain) was identified during a study of cytomegalovirus exposure and HLA in healthy donors. General study findings and limits: The authors listed 164 TCR beta chains as cytomegalovirus-associated. The later analysis indicated that the majority of CMV-associated TCR beta chains appeared HLA-restricted.

The PCR employed 60 Vbeta primers together with 13 Jbeta primers. Only in-frame clones appear in the TCRdb table, and some are missing; sequencing was by immunoSEQ multiplex PCR. The sample records 120,000 to 150,000 clones, roughly three quarters being singletons. V lost 3 bases, J lost 3 bases, and 12 bases lay in between. This CDR3 contains 14 residues. In germline, CDR1 is SGDLS, CDR2 YYNGEE. As regards this clone: Its target is unknown.

The chain carries TRBV9 and TRBJ1-2; D is perhaps TRBD1 (6 bases). The sequence was obtained from a woman in her forties in good health and CMV-seropositive. Sequenced input: PBMCs. The CDR3 protein is CASSAHRTDYGYTF. DNA for the CDR3: TGTGCCAGCAGCGCCCACCGGACAGACTATGGCTACACCTTC.